The 28 T cell receptor beta chains below were found in one sample sequenced in a study of T cells in localized non-small cell lung cancer. Generated by immunoSEQ multiplex PCR, the TCRdb table keeps only in-frame clones and is missing some. This table has some 78,000 clones, about 83% appearing once. This sample comprised peripheral blood, obtained before any cancer treatment. Every receptor here comes from a man aged 35 to 70 with stage I lung adenocarcinoma.

This clone has only a few counts. The chain couples TRBV5-5 to TRBJ2-7; TRBD1 agrees at 7 bases. From germline, CDR1 is SGHKS and CDR2 YYEKEE (reference sequence). The CDR3 totals 16 residues. V shed 0 bases and J 0 bases; nucleotides not matched to a gene: 6. The CDR3 nucleotides read TGTGCCAGCAGCTTGGCACTGACAGGGAGCTCCTACGAGCAGTACTTC. Residues: CASSLALTGSSYEQYF. The whole variable domain, filled in from reference TRBV5-5 and TRBJ2-7, reads DAGVTQSPTHLIKTRGQQVTLRCSPISGHKSVSWYQQVLGQGPQFIFQYYEKEERGRGNFPDRFSARQFPNYSSELNVNALLLGDSALYLCASSLALTGSSYEQYFGPGTRLTVT.

This clone occurred a few times. The gene calls are TRBV6-1 and TRBJ2-6; D gene ambiguous. Germline lookup yields CDR1 MNHNS and CDR2 SASEGT. The CDR3 covers 15 residues. The V end lost 5 bases, the J end lost 4 bases, and 12 bases lay between the germline ends. CDR3 loop: CASSFLVLGANVLTF. The CDR3 DNA is TGTGCCAGCAGTTTTCTGGTGTTGGGGGCCAACGTCCTGACTTTC.

This chain joins TRBV15 and TRBJ2-3, with 8 positions matching TRBD1. The CDR3 is 13 amino acids. V gave up 5 bases and J gave up 13 bases; unmatched junction bases: 11. Germline CDR1 LNHNV, CDR2 YYDKDF (reference sequence). CDR3 amino acids: CATSRQQTGEKYF. The CDR3 coding sequence is TGTGCCACCAGCCGCCAACAGACAGGGGAAAAGTATTTT.

There are a few counts of this clone. The chain carries TRBV7-2 and TRBJ2-1, with D unresolved. CDR3 length: 13 amino acids. The germline V gene has CDR1 SGHTA and CDR2 FQGNSA. Trimming pared 5 bases from V and 5 bases from J, leaving 10 bases between. CDR3 residues: CASSLGPNNEQFF. CDR3 nucleotide sequence: TGTGCCAGCAGCCTCGGACCCAACAATGAGCAGTTCTTC.

V is TRBV14 and J is TRBJ1-2; TRBD1 agrees at 8 bases. Germline loops: CDR1 SGHDN, CDR2 FVKESK. V lost 4 bases, J lost 3 bases, and 4 bases stayed unmatched. The length of the CDR3 is 14 residues. CDR3 nucleotide sequence: TGTGCCAGCAGCCCTTTGACAGGGGACTATGGCTACACCTTC. Its translation is CASSPLTGDYGYTF.

The chain combines TRBV7-3 with TRBJ2-2; weak D call: TRBD2 (5 bases). V dropped 3 bases and J dropped 2 bases, with 10 bases sitting between them. Looked up from germline, CDR1 is SGHTA and CDR2 is FQGTGA. The CDR3 has 15 residues. The CDR3 reads CASSFGRINTGELFF. The CDR3, as DNA: TGTGCCAGCAGCTTTGGGAGAATAAACACCGGGGAGCTGTTTTTT.

J is TRBJ1-5 and V is TRBV7-2; TRBD1 is a possible D gene (5 bases). With 3 bases removed from V and 0 bases from J, the gap between germline ends came to 9 bases. The CDR3 length is 15 residues. Germline values: CDR1 SGHTA, CDR2 FQGNSA. This CDR3 reads CASSFRDTSNQPQHF. The DNA for the CDR3 is TGTGCCAGCAGCTTCAGGGATACTAGCAATCAGCCCCAGCATTTT.

The chain joins TRBV6-6 to TRBJ1-5; D remains unclear. Trimming took off 6 bases at V and 2 bases at J, with 11 bases between the two ends. Germline CDR1 MNHNY, CDR2 SVGAGI (reference sequence). The CDR3 totals 14 residues. The CDR3 DNA is TGTGCCAGCAGGTACCCGGCTGGCAATCAGCCCCAGCATTTT. Protein product: CASRYPAGNQPQHF.

This clone has a handful of counts. The rearrangement links TRBV15 to TRBJ1-1, with D possibly TRBD1 on 6 matching bases. The CDR3 extends over 13 amino acids. V was cut by 5 bases and J by 5 bases, with 12 bases left in between. Germline-derived CDR1 and CDR2 are LNHNV and YYDKDF (reference sequence). CDR3 in amino acids: CATSPRQETEAFF. CDR3 in DNA: TGTGCCACCAGCCCCCGACAGGAGACTGAAGCTTTCTTT.

The V and J genes are TRBV28 and TRBJ1-1; D call uncertain. Trimming shortened V by 8 bases and J by 4 bases, and 8 bases separated the two germline ends. The CDR3 sequence is 11 residues long. Germline V gene lookup returns CDR1 MDHEN and CDR2 SYDVKM. In DNA form, the CDR3 reads TGTGCCAGCTTACAGTCCACTGAAGCTTTCTTT. Protein product: CASLQSTEAFF.

The V gene is TRBV18, the J gene TRBJ1-5; the D is unclear. Trimming shortened V by 3 bases and J by 5 bases, and 5 bases separated the two germline ends. CDR1 is KGHSH and CDR2 is LQKENI in the germline V gene. The CDR3 spans 12 residues. The CDR3 is CASSPSYQPQHF. The CDR3 DNA is TGTGCCAGCTCACCCTCCTATCAGCCCCAGCATTTT.

The chain joins TRBV9 to TRBJ2-1, with 11 bases identical to TRBD2. With V trimmed by 5 bases and J by 6 bases, 13 bases remained unmatched. This CDR3 has 17 residues. Germline V gene lookup returns CDR1 SGDLS and CDR2 YYNGEE. CDR3 loop: CASRRGLAGGPGNEQFF. The CDR3 nucleotides read TGTGCCAGCAGGAGGGGCTTAGCGGGAGGGCCGGGCAATGAGCAGTTCTTC. Full variable domain (missing parts from reference TRBV9 and TRBJ2-1): DSGVTQTPKHLITATGQRVTLRCSPRSGDLSVYWYQQSLDQGLQFLIQYYNGEERAKGNILERFSAQQFPDLHSELNLSSLELGDSALYFCASRRGLAGGPGNEQFFGPGTRLTVL.

The J gene is TRBJ1-1, the V gene TRBV10-3, with 8 bases aligning to TRBD1. This CDR3 region has 15 residues. Germline V lookup: CDR1 ENHRY, CDR2 SYGVKD. The V segment lost 4 bases and the J segment 1 base; nucleotides outside the gene matches: 5. The chain's CDR3 is CAISVMTGANTEAFF. The CDR3 DNA reads as TGTGCCATCAGTGTAATGACAGGGGCGAACACTGAAGCTTTCTTT.

This rearrangement joins TRBV7-2 to TRBJ2-1; weak D call: TRBD2 (6 bases). Germline V gene sequence: CDR1 SGHTA, CDR2 FQGNSA. This CDR3 has 11 residues. Trimming cost V 1 base and J 12 bases, with 7 bases left between them. CDR3 nucleotide sequence: TGTGCCAGCAGCTTAGTAGCGGCGCAGTTCTTC. It translates to CASSLVAAQFF.

This chain connects TRBV28 to TRBJ2-7; TRBD1 matches at 9 bases. With 6 bases clipped from V and 2 bases from J, the junction kept 11 bases outside the gene matches. This CDR3 region has 16 residues. Per germline, CDR1 MDHEN and CDR2 SYDVKM. CDR3 in amino acids: CASSPRRQGGAYEQYF. The CDR3 DNA reads TGTGCCAGCAGCCCCCGGAGACAGGGGGGCGCCTACGAGCAGTACTTC.

The table lists this clone with a few counts. The CDR3 protein is CASSATGHGGTEAFF. CDR3 bases: TGTGCCAGCAGCGCCACAGGGCACGGGGGCACTGAAGCTTTCTTT. The chain is built from TRBV9 and TRBJ1-1, with D possibly matching TRBD1 (6 bases). Trimming pared 3 bases from V and 4 bases from J, leaving 16 bases between. CDR1 and CDR2 (germline): SGDLS, YYNGEE. CDR3 length equals 15 residues.

The V and J genes are TRBV5-4 and TRBJ2-7, with a possible D match to TRBD1 (6 bases). CDR1 and CDR2 from the germline V gene are SGHNT and YYREEE (reference sequence). This CDR3 has 15 residues. V was trimmed by 0 bases and J by 1 base, leaving 11 bases between them. The CDR3 spells CASSLGTAYSYEQYF. The CDR3 DNA reads as TGTGCCAGCAGCTTGGGGACAGCCTATTCCTACGAGCAGTACTTC.

The chain carries TRBV5-1 and TRBJ2-7, with 7 positions matching TRBD1. Germline trimming cut 4 bases from V and 2 bases from J; bases unmatched to any gene: 6. This CDR3 has 14 amino acids. Germline CDR1 and CDR2: SGHRS and YFSETQ. This CDR3 is CASSLKTGPYEQYF. CDR3 sequence (DNA): TGCGCCAGCAGCCTGAAGACAGGGCCCTACGAGCAGTACTTC.

The rearrangement joins TRBV27 to TRBJ2-5; the D gene is possibly TRBD1 (6 bases). The CDR3 spans 13 residues. V gave up 6 bases and J gave up 5 bases, with 13 bases separating them. The V gene's germline CDR1 is MNHEY and CDR2 SMNVEV (reference sequence). The CDR3 nucleotides read TGTGCCAGCAGACCACAGGGCCTCGAGACCCAGTACTTC. It encodes CASRPQGLETQYF.

The chain couples TRBV10-2 to TRBJ2-5, with a weak D call TRBD1 (6 bases). The germline V gene encodes CDR1 WSHSY and CDR2 SAAADI. The germline V and J ends were trimmed by 7 bases and 9 bases, with 18 bases remaining between them. The CDR3 extends over 13 amino acids. This chain's CDR3 is CASMGATVVPQYF. The CDR3, as DNA: TGCGCCAGCATGGGGGCTACGGTAGTACCCCAGTACTTC.

V usage is TRBV7-2 and J usage is TRBJ2-7; D not certain. With 0 bases removed from V and 4 bases from J, the gap between germline ends came to 10 bases. The CDR3 consists of 14 residues. Germline V gene data show CDR1 as SGHTA and CDR2 as FQGNSA. CDR3 amino acids: CASSLALAWYEQYF. CDR3 DNA sequence: TGTGCCAGCAGCTTAGCACTTGCCTGGTACGAGCAGTACTTC.

This rearrangement joins TRBV5-1 to TRBJ2-1; TRBD2 aligns across 15 bases. The CDR3 spans 19 residues. Trimming took 4 bases from V and 0 from J; bases not matched to a gene: 8. Germline loops: CDR1 SGHRS, CDR2 YFSETQ. The CDR3 coding sequence is TGCGCCAGCAGCGCGGGGACTAGCGGGGGGATTAGCTCCTACAATGAGCAGTTCTTC. Its translation is CASSAGTSGGISSYNEQFF.

The chain combines TRBV5-4 with TRBJ1-6; 12 positions agree with TRBD1. There are 15 residues in the CDR3. Unmatched junction bases numbered 5, after V lost 5 bases and J lost 8 bases. Looked up from germline, CDR1 is SGHNT and CDR2 is YYREEE (reference sequence). CDR3 sequence reads: CASRGQGARYSPLHF. The CDR3 region has the DNA TGTGCCAGCAGGGGACAGGGGGCGCGGTATTCACCCCTCCACTTT.

The V call is TRBV27, the J call TRBJ1-1, with 11 bases that match TRBD1. J gave up 5 bases and V 5 bases, and 10 bases lay outside the gene matches. Germline CDR1 is MNHEY and CDR2 is SMNVEV (reference sequence). The CDR3 is made up of 16 amino acids. The CDR3 DNA sequence: TGTGCCAGCAGTGTTTGGACAGGGGGCGGAAGAACTGAAGCTTTCTTT. Encoded protein: CASSVWTGGGRTEAFF.

The chain uses TRBV4-2 and TRBJ2-1, with 13 positions matching TRBD2. The V gene's germline CDR1 is LGHNA and CDR2 YNFKEQ. V lost 0 bases and J lost 8; bases outside the gene matches: 13. This CDR3 comprises 19 residues. CDR3 nucleotides: TGTGCCAGCAGCCAAGAGGACTCACTAGCGGGAGGGTTCGTCCATGAGCAGTTCTTC. Encoded protein: CASSQEDSLAGGFVHEQFF.

V gene TRBV30 combines with J gene TRBJ2-3, with 10 bases identical to TRBD1. CDR3 size: 15 residues. Per germline, CDR1 GTSNPN and CDR2 SVGIG (reference sequence). V lost 6 bases and J lost 3; bases outside the gene matches: 9. Here the CDR3 reads CACTIGTGETDTQYF. In DNA, the CDR3 is TGTGCCTGTACTATCGGGACAGGGGAGACAGATACGCAGTATTTT. The entire variable domain, with the rest obtained from reference TRBV30 and TRBJ2-3, is as follows: SQTIHQWPATLVQPVGSPLSLECTVEGTSNPNLYWYRQAAGRGLQLLFYSVGIGQISSEVPQNLSASRPQDRQFILSSKKLLLSDSGFYLCACTIGTGETDTQYFGPGTRLTVL.

The CDR3 protein is CASSSGAGETQYF. In DNA form, the CDR3 reads TGTGCCAGCAGTAGCGGAGCCGGAGAGACCCAGTACTTC. The chain couples TRBV6-5 to TRBJ2-5, with D tentatively TRBD2 (5 bases). Germline lookup yields CDR1 MNHEY and CDR2 SVGAGI. The CDR3 has 13 residues. V was pared by 5 bases and J by 4 bases, with 11 bases between.

This rearrangement joins TRBV11-3 to TRBJ2-3, with D possibly TRBD2 on 6 matching bases. Germline CDR1 is SGHNT and CDR2 is YENEEA. Trimming cost V 5 bases and J 3 bases, with 15 bases left between them. The CDR3 spans 15 residues. The CDR3: CASSRTGTYTDTQYF. The CDR3 nucleotides are TGTGCCAGCAGCCGGACCGGGACTTATACAGATACGCAGTATTTT.